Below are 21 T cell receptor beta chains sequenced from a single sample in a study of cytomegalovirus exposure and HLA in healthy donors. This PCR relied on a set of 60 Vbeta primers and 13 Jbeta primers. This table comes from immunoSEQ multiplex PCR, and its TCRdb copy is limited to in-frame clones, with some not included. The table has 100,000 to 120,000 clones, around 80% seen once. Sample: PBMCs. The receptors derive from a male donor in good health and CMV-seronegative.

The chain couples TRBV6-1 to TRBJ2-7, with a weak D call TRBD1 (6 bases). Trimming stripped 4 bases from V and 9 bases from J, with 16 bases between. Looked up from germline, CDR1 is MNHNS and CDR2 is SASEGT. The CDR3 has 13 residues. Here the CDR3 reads CASSVVGIGGQYF. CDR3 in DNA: TGTGCCAGCAGTGTGGTCGGAATAGGGGGGCAGTACTTC.

The CDR3 spells CASSSTSGGLYEQYF. The CDR3 DNA reads TGCGCCAGCAGCTCGACTAGCGGGGGTCTCTACGAGCAGTACTTC. V and J are TRBV5-1 and TRBJ2-7; 12 positions match TRBD2. The CDR3 sequence is 15 residues long. Germline V CDR1 and CDR2: SGHRS, YFSETQ. After removal of 3 bases from V and 3 bases from J, the junction contained 4 bases not matched to a gene.

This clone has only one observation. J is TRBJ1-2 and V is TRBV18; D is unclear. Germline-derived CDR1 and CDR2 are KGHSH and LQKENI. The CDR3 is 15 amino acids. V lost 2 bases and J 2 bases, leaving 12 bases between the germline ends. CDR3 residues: CASSPSRESNYGYTF. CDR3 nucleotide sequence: TGTGCCAGCTCACCATCGCGGGAGTCAAACTATGGCTACACCTTC.

The CDR3 region has the DNA TGTGCCAGCAGTTTATTAGCGGGAGGGCCTCGTGAGCAGTTCTTC. Its translation: CASSLLAGGPREQFF. The rearrangement joins TRBV27 to TRBJ2-1; the match to TRBD2 covers 11 bases. The CDR3 extends over 15 amino acids. CDR1 is MNHEY and CDR2 is SMNVEV in the germline V gene (reference sequence). Germline trimming cut 1 base from V and 9 bases from J; bases unmatched to any gene: 5.

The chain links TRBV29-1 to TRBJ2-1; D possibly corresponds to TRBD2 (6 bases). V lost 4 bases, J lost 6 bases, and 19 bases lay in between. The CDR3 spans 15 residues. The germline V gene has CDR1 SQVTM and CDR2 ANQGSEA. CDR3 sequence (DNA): TGCAGCGTTGGGGTCAGGGCGGGATTCGGCAATGAGCAGTTCTTC. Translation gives CSVGVRAGFGNEQFF.

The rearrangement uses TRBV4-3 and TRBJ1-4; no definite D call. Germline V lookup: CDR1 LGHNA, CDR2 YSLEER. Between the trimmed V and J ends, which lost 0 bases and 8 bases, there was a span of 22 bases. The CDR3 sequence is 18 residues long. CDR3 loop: CASSQDPPNNPGEEKLFF. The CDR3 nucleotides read TGCGCCAGCAGCCAAGATCCCCCCAATAACCCCGGAGAGGAAAAACTGTTTTTT.

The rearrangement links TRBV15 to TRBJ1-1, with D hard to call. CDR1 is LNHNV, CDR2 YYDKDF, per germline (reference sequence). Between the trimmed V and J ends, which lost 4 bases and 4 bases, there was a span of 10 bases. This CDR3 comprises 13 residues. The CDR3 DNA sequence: TGTGCCACCAGCACGCAGACGGGCACTGAAGCTTTCTTT. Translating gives CATSTQTGTEAFF.

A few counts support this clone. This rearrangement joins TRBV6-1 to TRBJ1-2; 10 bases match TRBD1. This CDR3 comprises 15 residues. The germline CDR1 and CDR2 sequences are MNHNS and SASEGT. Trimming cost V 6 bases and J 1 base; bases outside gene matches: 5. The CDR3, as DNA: TGTGCCAGCAGCAGAGGACAGGGGGGTAACTATGGCTACACCTTC. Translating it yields CASSRGQGGNYGYTF.

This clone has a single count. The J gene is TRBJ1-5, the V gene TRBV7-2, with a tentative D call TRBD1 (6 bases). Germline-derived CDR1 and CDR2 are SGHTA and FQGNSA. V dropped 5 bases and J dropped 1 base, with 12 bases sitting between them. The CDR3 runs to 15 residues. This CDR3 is CASSVGGGSNQPQHF. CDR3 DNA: TGTGCCAGCAGCGTAGGGGGGGGAAGCAATCAGCCCCAGCATTTT.

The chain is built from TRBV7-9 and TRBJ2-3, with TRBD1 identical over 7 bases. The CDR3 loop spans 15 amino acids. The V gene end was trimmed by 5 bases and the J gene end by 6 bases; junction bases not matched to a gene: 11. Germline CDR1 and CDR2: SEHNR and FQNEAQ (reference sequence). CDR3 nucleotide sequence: TGTGCCAGCAGCCCTTACAGGGGACGGGCGGATACGCAGTATTTT. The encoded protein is CASSPYRGRADTQYF.

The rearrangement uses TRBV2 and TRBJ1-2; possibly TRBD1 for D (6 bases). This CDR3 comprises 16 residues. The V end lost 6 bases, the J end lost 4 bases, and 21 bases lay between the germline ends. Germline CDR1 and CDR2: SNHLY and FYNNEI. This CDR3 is CASRTDGTNLAYGYTF. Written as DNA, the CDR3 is TGTGCCAGCAGAACCGACGGGACAAACCTTGCCTATGGCTACACCTTC.

The CDR3 sequence is CASSLAITGQETQYF. As DNA, the CDR3 is TGTGCCAGCAGCTTGGCCATTACAGGGCAAGAGACCCAGTACTTC. The rearrangement joins TRBV5-4 to TRBJ2-5, with D possibly TRBD1 on 6 matching bases. V was cut by 0 bases and J by 2 bases, with 11 bases left in between. There are 15 residues in the CDR3. CDR1 and CDR2 (germline): SGHNT, YYREEE (reference sequence).

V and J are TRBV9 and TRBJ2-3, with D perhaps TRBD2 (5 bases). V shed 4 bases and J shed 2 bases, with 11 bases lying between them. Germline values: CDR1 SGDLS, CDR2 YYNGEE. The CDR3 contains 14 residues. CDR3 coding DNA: TGTGCCAGCAGCCCGAGCGGAAACACAGATACGCAGTATTTT. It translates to CASSPSGNTDTQYF.

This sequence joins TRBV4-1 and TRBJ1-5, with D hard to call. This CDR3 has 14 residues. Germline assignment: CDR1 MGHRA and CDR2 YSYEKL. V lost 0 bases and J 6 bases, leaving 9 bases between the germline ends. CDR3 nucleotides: TGCGCCAGCAGCCAAGAGGAGGGCACTCAGCCCCAGCATTTT. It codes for CASSQEEGTQPQHF.

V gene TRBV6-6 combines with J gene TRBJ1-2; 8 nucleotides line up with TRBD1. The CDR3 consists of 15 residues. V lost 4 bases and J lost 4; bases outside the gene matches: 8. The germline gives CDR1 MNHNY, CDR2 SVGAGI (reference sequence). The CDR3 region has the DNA TGTGCCAGCAGTTTCAGTCTTGGGACAGGCTATGGCTACACCTTC. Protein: CASSFSLGTGYGYTF.

The CDR3 protein is CASSSGTSGPTDTQYF. CDR3 DNA: TGTGCCAGCAGCTCCGGGACTAGCGGGCCGACAGATACGCAGTATTTT. The chain links TRBV6-6 to TRBJ2-3; 12 bases are shared with TRBD2. This CDR3 contains 16 residues. After removal of 6 bases from V and 3 bases from J, the junction contained 7 bases not matched to a gene. Germline CDR1 and CDR2: MNHNY and SVGAGI (reference sequence).

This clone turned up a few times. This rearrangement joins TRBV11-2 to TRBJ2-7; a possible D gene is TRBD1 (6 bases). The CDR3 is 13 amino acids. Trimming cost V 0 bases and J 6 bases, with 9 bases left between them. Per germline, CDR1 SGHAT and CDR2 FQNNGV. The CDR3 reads CASSLDRGGEQYF. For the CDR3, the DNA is TGTGCCAGCAGCTTAGATCGAGGGGGCGAGCAGTACTTC.

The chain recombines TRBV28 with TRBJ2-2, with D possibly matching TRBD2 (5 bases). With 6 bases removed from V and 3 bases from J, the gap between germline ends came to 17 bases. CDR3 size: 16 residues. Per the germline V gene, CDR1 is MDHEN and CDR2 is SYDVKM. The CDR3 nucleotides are TGTGCCAGCAGCCCCTTTGGGAGTTCTCACACCGGGGAGCTGTTTTTT. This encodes CASSPFGSSHTGELFF.

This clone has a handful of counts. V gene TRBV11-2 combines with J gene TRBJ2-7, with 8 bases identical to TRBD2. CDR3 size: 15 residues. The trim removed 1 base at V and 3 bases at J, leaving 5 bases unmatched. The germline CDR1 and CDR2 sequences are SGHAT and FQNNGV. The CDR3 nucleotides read TGTGCCAGCAGCTTAGGACTAGCGCGGGGCTACGAGCAGTACTTC. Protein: CASSLGLARGYEQYF.

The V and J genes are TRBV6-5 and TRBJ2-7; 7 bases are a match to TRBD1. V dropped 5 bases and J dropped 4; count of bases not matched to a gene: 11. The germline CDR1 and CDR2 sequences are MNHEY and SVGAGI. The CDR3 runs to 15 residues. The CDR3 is CASSNRQGGGYEQYF. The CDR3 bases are TGTGCCAGCAGTAACCGACAGGGCGGCGGGTACGAGCAGTACTTC.

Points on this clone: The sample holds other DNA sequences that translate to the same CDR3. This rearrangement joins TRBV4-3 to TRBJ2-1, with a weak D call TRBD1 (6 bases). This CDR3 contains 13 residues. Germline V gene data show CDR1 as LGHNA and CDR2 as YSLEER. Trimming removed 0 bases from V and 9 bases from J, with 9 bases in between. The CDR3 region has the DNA TGCGCCAGCAGCCAAGATACACAGGGTGAGCAGTTCTTC. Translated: CASSQDTQGEQFF.